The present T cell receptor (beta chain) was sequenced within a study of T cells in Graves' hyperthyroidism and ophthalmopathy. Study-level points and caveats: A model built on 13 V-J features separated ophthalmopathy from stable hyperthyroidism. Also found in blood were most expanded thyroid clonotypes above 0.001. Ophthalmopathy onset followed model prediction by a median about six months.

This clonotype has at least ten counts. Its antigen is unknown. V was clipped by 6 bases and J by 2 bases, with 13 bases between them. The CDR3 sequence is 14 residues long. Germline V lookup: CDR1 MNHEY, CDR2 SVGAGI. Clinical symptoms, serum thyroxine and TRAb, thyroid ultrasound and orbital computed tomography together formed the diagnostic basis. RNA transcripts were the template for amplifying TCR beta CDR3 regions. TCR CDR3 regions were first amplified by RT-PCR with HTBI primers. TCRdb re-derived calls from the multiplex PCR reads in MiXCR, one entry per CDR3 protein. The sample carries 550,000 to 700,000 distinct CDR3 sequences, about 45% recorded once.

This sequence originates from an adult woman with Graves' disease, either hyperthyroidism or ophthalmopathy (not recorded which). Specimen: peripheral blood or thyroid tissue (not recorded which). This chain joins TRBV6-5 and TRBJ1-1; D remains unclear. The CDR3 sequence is CASSPNAKNTEAFF. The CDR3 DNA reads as TGTGCCAGCAGCCCAAATGCCAAAAACACTGAAGCTTTCTTT.